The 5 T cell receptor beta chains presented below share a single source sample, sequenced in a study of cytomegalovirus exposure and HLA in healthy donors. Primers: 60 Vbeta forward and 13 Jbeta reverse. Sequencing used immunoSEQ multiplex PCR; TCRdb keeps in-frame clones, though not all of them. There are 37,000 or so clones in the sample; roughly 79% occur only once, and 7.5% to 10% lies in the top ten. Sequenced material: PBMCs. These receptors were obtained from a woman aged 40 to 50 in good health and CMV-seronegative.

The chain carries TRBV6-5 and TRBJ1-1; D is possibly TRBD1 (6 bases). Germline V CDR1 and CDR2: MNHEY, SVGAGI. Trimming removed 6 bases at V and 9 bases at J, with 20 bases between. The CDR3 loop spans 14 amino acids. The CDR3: CASRQGTSLFKAFF. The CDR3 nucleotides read TGTGCCAGCAGACAGGGCACCTCCCTTTTTAAAGCTTTCTTT.

The CDR3 DNA reads as TGTGCCAGCACCAAGGAGGGGAGTGGCACCGGGGAGCTGTTTTTT. Translation gives CASTKEGSGTGELFF. The genes are TRBV6-5 and TRBJ2-2; D may be TRBD2 (6 bases). The CDR3 is made up of 15 amino acids. Trimming took off 7 bases at V and 4 bases at J, with 16 bases between the two ends. CDR1 is MNHEY, CDR2 SVGAGI, per germline.

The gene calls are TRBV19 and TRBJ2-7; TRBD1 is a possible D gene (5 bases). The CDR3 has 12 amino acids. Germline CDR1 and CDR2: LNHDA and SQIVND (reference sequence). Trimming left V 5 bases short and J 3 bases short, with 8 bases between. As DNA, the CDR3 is TGTGCCAGTAGTGAGCAGGGCTACGAGCAGTACTTC. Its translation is CASSEQGYEQYF.

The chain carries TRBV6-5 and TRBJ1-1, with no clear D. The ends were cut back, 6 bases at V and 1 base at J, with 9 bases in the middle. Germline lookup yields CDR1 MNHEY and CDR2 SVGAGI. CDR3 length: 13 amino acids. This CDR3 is CASSQTPNTEAFF. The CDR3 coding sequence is TGTGCCAGCAGCCAAACTCCGAACACTGAAGCTTTCTTT.

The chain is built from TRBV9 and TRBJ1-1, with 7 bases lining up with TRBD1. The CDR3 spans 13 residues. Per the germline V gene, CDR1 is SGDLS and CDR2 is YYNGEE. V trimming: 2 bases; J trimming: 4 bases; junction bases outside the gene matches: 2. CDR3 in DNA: TGTGCCAGCAGCGTGACAGGGACCACTGAAGCTTTCTTT. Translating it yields CASSVTGTTEAFF.